This entry lists 7 T cell receptor beta chains sequenced from one sample in a study of T cells after yellow fever vaccination. TCRdb used MiXCR to reprocess the 5' RACE reads, holding one entry per CDR3 protein. There are hundreds of thousands of distinct CDR3 sequences in the sample; approximately 12% occur only once, and around 15% lies in the top ten. Material: PBMCs, obtained on the day of the yellow fever booster vaccination. The receptors shown here come from a man in his thirties or forties who received the YFV17D yellow fever vaccine.

The rearrangement joins TRBV3-1 to TRBJ2-3; 9 nucleotides line up with TRBD1. Germline CDR1 is LGHDT and CDR2 is YNNKEL (reference sequence). The trim removed 4 bases at V and 6 bases at J, leaving 5 bases unmatched. The length of the CDR3 is 14 residues. DNA for the CDR3: TGTGCCAGCAGCCCTCGGACAGGGGTGGATACGCAGTATTTT. The encoded protein is CASSPRTGVDTQYF.

In its sample, this clonotype was seen a few times. The chain carries TRBV5-1 and TRBJ2-7; tentative D call: TRBD2 (5 bases). Trimming stripped 2 bases from V and 3 bases from J, with 15 bases between. Germline values: CDR1 SGHRS, CDR2 YFSETQ. The CDR3 is 15 residues long. This CDR3 is CASSFEGRPNYEQYF. The CDR3 region has the DNA TGCGCCAGCAGCTTCGAGGGCCGCCCCAACTACGAGCAGTACTTC.

The sample holds one count of this clonotype. The V call is TRBV7-9, the J call TRBJ2-6, with TRBD2 identical over 7 bases. With 4 bases clipped from V and 4 bases from J, the junction kept 4 bases outside the gene matches. CDR1 and CDR2 from the germline V gene are SEHNR and FQNEAQ (reference sequence). The CDR3 runs to 15 residues. CDR3 amino acids: CASSWASGGANVLTF. The CDR3 DNA follows: TGTGCCAGCAGCTGGGCTAGCGGAGGGGCCAACGTCCTGACTTTC. Full variable domain (missing parts from reference TRBV7-9 and TRBJ2-6): DTGVSQNPRHKITKRGQNVTFRCDPISEHNRLYWYRQTLGQGPEFLTYFQNEAQLEKSRLLSDRFSAERPKGSFSTLEIQRTEQGDSAMYLCASSWASGGANVLTFGAGSRLTVL.

This clonotype was counted between two and nine times. The genes are TRBV7-9 and TRBJ1-5; D uncertain. The CDR3 loop spans 15 amino acids. V was trimmed by 5 bases and J by 4 bases, leaving 15 bases between them. In germline, CDR1 is SEHNR, CDR2 FQNEAQ (reference sequence). DNA for the CDR3: TGTGCCAGCAGCCCCTCCGGACGGGAGAATCAGCCCCAGCATTTT. This translates into CASSPSGRENQPQHF.

The chain employs TRBV28 and TRBJ2-7; TRBD2 matches 12 bases. After removal of 6 bases from V and 7 bases from J, the junction contained 10 bases not matched to a gene. This CDR3 comprises 15 residues. Germline CDR1 is MDHEN and CDR2 is SYDVKM. In nucleotides, the CDR3 is TGTGCCAGCAGCCCAAGCCAAACTAGCGGGAGGGAGCAGTACTTC. It is translated as CASSPSQTSGREQYF.

CDR3 protein: CSARDSSGSSDTQYF. Here the CDR3 DNA reads TGCAGTGCTAGAGATTCTAGCGGGAGCTCAGATACGCAGTATTTT. The chain joins TRBV20-1 to TRBJ2-3, with 10 bases aligning to TRBD2. This CDR3 contains 15 residues. V shed 0 bases and J 4 bases; nucleotides not matched to a gene: 4. The germline V gene has CDR1 DFQATT and CDR2 SNEGSKA (reference sequence).

This clonotype was counted between two and nine times. The chain uses TRBV6-1 and TRBJ2-1, with D perhaps matching TRBD2 (6 bases). CDR1 is MNHNS and CDR2 is SASEGT in the germline V gene. The CDR3 has 16 amino acids. Trimming shortened V by 3 bases and J by 0 bases, and 12 bases separated the two germline ends. CDR3 protein: CASSDGGISSYNEQFF. As DNA, the CDR3 is TGTGCCAGCAGTGATGGCGGGATAAGCTCCTACAATGAGCAGTTCTTC.